This paragraph covers one T cell receptor beta chain sequence. This sample is drawn from a study of PD-L1 blockade in urothelial cancer. The V gene lost 0 bases and the J gene lost 1 base, with 9 bases spanning the gap. Germline V gene lookup returns CDR1 LNHDA and CDR2 SQIVND (reference sequence). The CDR3 consists of 15 residues. The method was immunoSEQ multiplex PCR; TCRdb's version includes in-frame clones alone and lacks a portion of them. The repertoire holds around 30,000 clones, with approximately 79% as singletons. The receptor comes from a man between 45 and 60 years old with urothelial cancer. This chain uses TRBV19 with TRBJ1-1; D remains ambiguous. The source material was PBMCs, sampled around atezolizumab (anti-PD-L1) treatment. CDR3 loop: CASSIEERGNTEAFF. The CDR3 DNA reads as TGTGCCAGTAGTATAGAGGAGAGAGGGAACACTGAAGCTTTCTTT. Full variable domain (outside the CDR3, taken from reference TRBV19 and TRBJ1-1): DGGITQSPKYLFRKEGQNVTLSCEQNLNHDAMYWYRQDPGQGLRLIYYSQIVNDFQKGDIAEGYSVSREKKESFPLTVTSAQKNPTAFYLCASSIEERGNTEAFFGQGTRLTVV.